The rows below give T cell receptor beta chains drawn from one sample of a study of response to subunit inactivated influenza vaccine. TCRdb re-called the RT-PCR reads with MiXCR, one entry per CDR3 protein. The sample lists more than 400,000 distinct CDR3 sequences; about 10% were seen once. The source was PBMCs from blood, collected about 40 days after vaccination. These receptors were taken from a man aged 45-60 years who received an inactivated influenza vaccine. Each CDR3 is given with its conserved first and last residue. D genes are given only for firm matches.

cdr3_length	v_call	j_call	d_call	cdr3_aa
16	TRBV11-2	TRBJ2-1	TRBD2	CASSPRTSGGPNEQFF
15	TRBV11-2	TRBJ1-2	NA	CASSPWTWMDYGYTF
15	TRBV7-2	TRBJ2-7	TRBD2	CASSGGTSGPYEQYF
13	TRBV12-3/TRBV12-4	TRBJ2-1	NA	CASSLLLMGEQFF
15	TRBV5-4	TRBJ2-1	NA	CASSLAGRENNEQFF
15	TRBV4-3	TRBJ2-4	NA	CASSQDSGGRDIQYF
17	TRBV7-9	TRBJ2-1	TRBD2	CASSLVGGRARYNEQFF
14	TRBV6-2/TRBV6-3	TRBJ2-1	NA	CASSYLQRANEQFF
16	TRBV5-1	TRBJ2-2	TRBD1	CASSRAGTANTGELFF
13	TRBV5-1	TRBJ2-1	TRBD1	CASRRQGANEQFF
15	TRBV5-6	TRBJ1-4	NA	CASSTLWGDNEKLFF
14	TRBV15	TRBJ1-1	NA	CATSREIGVTEAFF
15	TRBV7-2	TRBJ2-1	NA	CASSLDGYSYNEQFF
16	TRBV7-8	TRBJ2-3	NA	CASSLRSTRSTDTQYF
14	TRBV4-3	TRBJ2-7	NA	CASSQGVANYEQYF
14	TRBV18	TRBJ1-1	NA	CASSPLTVNTEAFF
14	TRBV20-1	TRBJ2-1	TRBD1	CSAHPMGQANEQFF
15	TRBV12-3/TRBV12-4	TRBJ1-5	TRBD1	CASSSRQGHNQPQHF
12	TRBV25-1	TRBJ2-7	NA	CASRGPSYEQYF
16	TRBV29-1	TRBJ1-1	NA	CSVDGQRAGTLTEAFF
15	TRBV5-1	TRBJ2-5	TRBD2	CASSPRLAGVETQYF
15	TRBV14	TRBJ2-7	TRBD2	CASSQYRGRAYEQYF
16	TRBV9	TRBJ1-3	NA	CASSVGRPSSGNTIYF
14	TRBV4-1	TRBJ2-5	TRBD1	CASSQAQGEETQYF
15	TRBV20-1	TRBJ2-1	TRBD2	CSAPGLAGALNEQFF
12	TRBV29-1	TRBJ1-2	NA	CSVEGQTYGYTF
12	TRBV7-2	TRBJ1-4	NA	CASSFGDEKLFF
16	TRBV20-1	TRBJ2-2	TRBD2	CSARDRWREWTGELFF
14	TRBV4-2	TRBJ2-3	TRBD2	CASSQAGGTDTQYF
13	TRBV29-1	TRBJ1-2	NA	CSVEYEGIYGYTF
15	TRBV28	TRBJ2-3	NA	CASSTFSVATDTQYF
17	TRBV28	TRBJ1-2	NA	CASSPSRWSLSNYGYTF
15	TRBV28	TRBJ2-1	TRBD2	CASRKPPGLVGEQFF
15	TRBV6-5	TRBJ2-7	NA	CASSLSGQGGYEQYF
14	TRBV20-1	TRBJ2-2	TRBD1	CSARPGTGTGELFF
16	TRBV11-2	TRBJ1-1	NA	CASSWPEGRGSTEAFF
14	TRBV2	TRBJ1-1	NA	CASSESRQGSAAFF
14	TRBV20-1	TRBJ1-5	TRBD1	CSASPRQGYQPQHF
12	TRBV29-1	TRBJ1-1	NA	CSVEERGASAFF
14	TRBV20-1	TRBJ2-7	TRBD2	CSAIRTRVSYEQYF
13	TRBV27	TRBJ2-7	NA	CASSVGVYYEQYF
17	TRBV6-5	TRBJ2-1	TRBD2	CASSYLWASGRSNEQFF